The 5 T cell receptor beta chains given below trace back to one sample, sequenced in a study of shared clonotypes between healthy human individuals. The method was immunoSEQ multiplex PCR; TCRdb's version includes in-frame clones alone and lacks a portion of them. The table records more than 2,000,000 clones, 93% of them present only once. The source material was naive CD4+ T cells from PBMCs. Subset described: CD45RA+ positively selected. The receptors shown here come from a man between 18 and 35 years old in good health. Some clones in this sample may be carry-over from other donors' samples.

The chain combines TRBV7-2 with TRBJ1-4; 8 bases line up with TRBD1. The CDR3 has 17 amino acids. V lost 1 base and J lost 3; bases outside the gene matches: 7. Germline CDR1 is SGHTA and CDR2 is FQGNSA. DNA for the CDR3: TGTGCCAGCAGCTTAGAGGACAGGGATGTATCTAATGAAAAACTGTTTTTT. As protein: CASSLEDRDVSNEKLFF.

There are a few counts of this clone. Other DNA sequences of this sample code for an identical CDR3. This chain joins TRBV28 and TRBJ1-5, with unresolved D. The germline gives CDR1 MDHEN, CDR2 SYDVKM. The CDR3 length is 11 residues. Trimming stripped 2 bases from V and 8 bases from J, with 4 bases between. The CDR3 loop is CASSLEEPQHF. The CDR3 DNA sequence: TGTGCCAGCAGTTTAGAGGAGCCCCAGCATTTT.

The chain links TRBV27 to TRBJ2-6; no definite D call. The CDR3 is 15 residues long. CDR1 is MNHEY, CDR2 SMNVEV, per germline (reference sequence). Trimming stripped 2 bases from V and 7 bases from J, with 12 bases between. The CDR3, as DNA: TGTGCCAGCAGTTTACCTCTACAGCTAGCCAACGTCCTGACTTTC. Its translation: CASSLPLQLANVLTF.

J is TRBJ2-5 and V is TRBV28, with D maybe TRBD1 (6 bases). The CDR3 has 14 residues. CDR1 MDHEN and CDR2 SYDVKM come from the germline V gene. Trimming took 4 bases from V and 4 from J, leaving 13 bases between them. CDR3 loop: CASSSPGHTETQYF. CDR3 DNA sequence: TGTGCCAGCAGTTCTCCGGGACACACAGAGACCCAGTACTTC. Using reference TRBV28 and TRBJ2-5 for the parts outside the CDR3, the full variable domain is DVKVTQSSRYLVKRTGEKVFLECVQDMDHENMFWYRQDPGLGLRLIYFSYDVKMKEKGDIPEGYSVSREKKERFSLILESASTNQTSMYLCASSSPGHTETQYFGPGTRLLVL.

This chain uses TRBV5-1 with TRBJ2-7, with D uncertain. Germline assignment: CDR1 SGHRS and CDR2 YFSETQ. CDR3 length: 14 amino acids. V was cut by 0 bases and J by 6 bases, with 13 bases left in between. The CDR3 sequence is CASSLEAASLEQYF. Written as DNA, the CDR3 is TGCGCCAGCAGCTTGGAGGCGGCCAGCCTCGAGCAGTACTTC.